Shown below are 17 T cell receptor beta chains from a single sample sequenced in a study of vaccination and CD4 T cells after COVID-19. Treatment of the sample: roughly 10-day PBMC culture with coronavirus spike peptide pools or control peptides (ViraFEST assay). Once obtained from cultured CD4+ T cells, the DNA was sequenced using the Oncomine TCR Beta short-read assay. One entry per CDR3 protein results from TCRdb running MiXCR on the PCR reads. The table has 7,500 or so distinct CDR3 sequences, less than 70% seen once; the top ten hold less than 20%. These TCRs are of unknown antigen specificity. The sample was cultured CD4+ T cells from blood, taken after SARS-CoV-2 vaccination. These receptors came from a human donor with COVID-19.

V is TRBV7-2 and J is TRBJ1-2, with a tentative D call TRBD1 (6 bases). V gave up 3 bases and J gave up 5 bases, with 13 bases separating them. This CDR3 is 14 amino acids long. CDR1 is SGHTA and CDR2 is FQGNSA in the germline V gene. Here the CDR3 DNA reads TGTGCCAGCAGCTTGGGGAACAGGGATTATGGCTACACCTTC. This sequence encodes CASSLGNRDYGYTF.

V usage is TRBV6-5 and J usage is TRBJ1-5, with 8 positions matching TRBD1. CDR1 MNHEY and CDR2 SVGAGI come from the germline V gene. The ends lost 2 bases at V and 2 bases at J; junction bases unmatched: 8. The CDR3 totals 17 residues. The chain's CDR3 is CASSYGTGRLGNQPQHF. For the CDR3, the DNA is TGTGCCAGCAGTTACGGGACAGGCCGCTTGGGCAATCAGCCCCAGCATTTT.

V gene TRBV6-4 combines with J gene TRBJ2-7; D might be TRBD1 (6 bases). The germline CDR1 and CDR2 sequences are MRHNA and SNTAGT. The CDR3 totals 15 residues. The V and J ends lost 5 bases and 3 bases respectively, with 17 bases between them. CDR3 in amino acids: CASSLQGDGFYEQYF. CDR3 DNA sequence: TGTGCCAGCAGTTTACAGGGAGATGGGTTCTACGAGCAGTACTTC.

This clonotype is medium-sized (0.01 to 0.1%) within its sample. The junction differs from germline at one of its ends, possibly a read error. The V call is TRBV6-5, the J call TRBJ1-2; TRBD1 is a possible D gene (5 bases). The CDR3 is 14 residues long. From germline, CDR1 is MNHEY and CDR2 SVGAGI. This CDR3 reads CASSYSLNNRWTLF. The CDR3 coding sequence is TGTGCCAGCAGTTACTCGCTCAACAACAGGTGGACCCTGTTC.

In DNA, the CDR3 is TGTGCCAGCAGCCACCGACAGGGGAGGATGAACACTGAAGCTTTCTTT. Amino acid sequence: CASSHRQGRMNTEAFF. This rearrangement joins TRBV11-3 to TRBJ1-1, with 8 positions matching TRBD1. CDR1 and CDR2 from the germline V gene are SGHNT and YENEEA. The CDR3 length is 16 residues. J gave up 0 bases and V 5 bases, and 8 bases lay outside the gene matches. The whole variable domain, remainder taken from reference TRBV11-3 and TRBJ1-1, is EAGVVQSPRYKIIEKKQPVAFWCNPISGHNTLYWYLQNLGQGPELLIRYENEEAVDDSQLPKDRFSAERLKGVDSTLKIQPAELGDSAVYLCASSHRQGRMNTEAFFGQGTRLTVV.

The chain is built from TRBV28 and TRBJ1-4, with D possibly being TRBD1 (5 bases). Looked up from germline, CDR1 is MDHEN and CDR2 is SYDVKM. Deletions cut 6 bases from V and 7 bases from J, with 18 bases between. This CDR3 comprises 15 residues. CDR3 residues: CASSMLPGSGEKLFF. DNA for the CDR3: TGTGCCAGCAGCATGTTACCAGGGTCAGGTGAAAAACTGTTTTTT.

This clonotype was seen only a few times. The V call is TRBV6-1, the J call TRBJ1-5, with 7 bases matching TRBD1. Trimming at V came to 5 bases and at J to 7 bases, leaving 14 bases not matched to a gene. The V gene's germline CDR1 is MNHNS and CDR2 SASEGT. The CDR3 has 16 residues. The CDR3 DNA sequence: TGTGCCAGCAGTAACCAACAGGGAGGGGGCGGACAGCCCCAGCATTTT. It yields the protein CASSNQQGGGGQPQHF.

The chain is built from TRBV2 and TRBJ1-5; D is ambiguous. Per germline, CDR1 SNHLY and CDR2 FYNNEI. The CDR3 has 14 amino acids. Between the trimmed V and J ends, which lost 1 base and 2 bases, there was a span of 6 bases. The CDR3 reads CASSEEVRNQPQHF. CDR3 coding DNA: TGTGCCAGCAGTGAAGAGGTTCGCAATCAGCCCCAGCATTTT.

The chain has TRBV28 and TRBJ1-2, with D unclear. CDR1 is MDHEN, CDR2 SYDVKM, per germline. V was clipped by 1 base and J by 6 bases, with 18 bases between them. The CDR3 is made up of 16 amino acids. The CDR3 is CASSLSADSLVDGYTF. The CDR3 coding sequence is TGTGCCAGCAGTTTATCTGCAGACTCCTTGGTTGATGGCTACACCTTC.

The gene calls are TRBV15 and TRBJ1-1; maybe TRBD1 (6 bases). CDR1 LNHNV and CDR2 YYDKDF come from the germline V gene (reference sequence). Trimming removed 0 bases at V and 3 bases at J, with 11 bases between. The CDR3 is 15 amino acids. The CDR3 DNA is TGTGCCACCAGCAGAGATCTCGGGGGCGACACTGAAGCTTTCTTT. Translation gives CATSRDLGGDTEAFF.

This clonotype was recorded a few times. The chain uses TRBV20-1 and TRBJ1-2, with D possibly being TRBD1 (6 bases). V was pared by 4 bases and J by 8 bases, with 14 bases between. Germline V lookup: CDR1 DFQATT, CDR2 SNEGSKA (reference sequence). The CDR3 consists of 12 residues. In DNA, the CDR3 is TGCAGTGCTATCACAGGGTCGGGGGGCTACACCTTC. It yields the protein CSAITGSGGYTF.

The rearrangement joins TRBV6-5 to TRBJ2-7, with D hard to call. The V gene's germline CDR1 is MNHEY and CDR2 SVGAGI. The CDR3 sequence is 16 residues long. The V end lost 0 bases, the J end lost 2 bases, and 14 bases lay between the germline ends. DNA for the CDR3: TGTGCCAGCAGTTACTCGACGCGCCCGCCCGCCTACGAGCAGTACTTC. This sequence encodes CASSYSTRPPAYEQYF.

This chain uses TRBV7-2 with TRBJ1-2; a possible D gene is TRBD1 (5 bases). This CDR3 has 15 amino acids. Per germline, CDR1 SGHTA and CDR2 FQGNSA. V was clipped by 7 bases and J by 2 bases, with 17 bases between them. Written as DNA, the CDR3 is TGTGCCAGCACCCCCGGCTCGACAGAGAACTATGGCTACACCTTC. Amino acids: CASTPGSTENYGYTF.

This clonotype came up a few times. This CDR3 is CASSLEGQGLYEQYF. CDR3 in DNA: TGTGCCAGCAGCTTAGAAGGACAGGGGCTTTACGAGCAGTACTTC. The chain has TRBV7-2 and TRBJ2-7; 9 nucleotides line up with TRBD1. Trimming cost V 1 base and J 4 bases; bases outside gene matches: 5. The CDR3 has 15 amino acids. In germline, CDR1 is SGHTA, CDR2 FQGNSA.

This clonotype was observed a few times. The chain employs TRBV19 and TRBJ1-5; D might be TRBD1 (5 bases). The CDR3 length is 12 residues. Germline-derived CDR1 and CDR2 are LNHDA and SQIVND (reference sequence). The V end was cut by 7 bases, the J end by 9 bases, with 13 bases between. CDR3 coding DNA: TGTGCCAGTACAGGGTTGGTCCCGCCCCAGCATTTT. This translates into CASTGLVPPQHF.

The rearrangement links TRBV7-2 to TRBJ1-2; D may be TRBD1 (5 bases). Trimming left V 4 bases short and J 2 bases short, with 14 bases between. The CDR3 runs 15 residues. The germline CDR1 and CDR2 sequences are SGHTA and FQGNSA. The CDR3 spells CASSYRAGTNYGYTF. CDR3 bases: TGTGCCAGCAGCTATCGGGCAGGGACGAACTATGGCTACACCTTC.

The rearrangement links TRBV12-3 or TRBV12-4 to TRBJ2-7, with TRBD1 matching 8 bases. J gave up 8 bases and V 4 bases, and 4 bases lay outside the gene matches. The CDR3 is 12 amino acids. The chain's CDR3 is CASSSGQGKQYF. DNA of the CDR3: TGTGCCAGCAGTTCCGGACAGGGAAAGCAGTACTTC.